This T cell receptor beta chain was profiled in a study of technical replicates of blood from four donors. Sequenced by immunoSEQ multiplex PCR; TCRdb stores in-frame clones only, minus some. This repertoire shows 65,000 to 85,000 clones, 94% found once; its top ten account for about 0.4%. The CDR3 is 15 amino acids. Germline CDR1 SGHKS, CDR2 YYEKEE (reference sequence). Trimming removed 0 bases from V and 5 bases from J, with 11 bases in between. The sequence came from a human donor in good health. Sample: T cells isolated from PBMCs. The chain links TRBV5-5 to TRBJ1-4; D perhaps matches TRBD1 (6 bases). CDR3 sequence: CASSLGGLGNEKLFF. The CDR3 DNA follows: TGTGCCAGCAGCTTGGGGGGGCTGGGAAATGAAAAACTGTTTTTT.